A single T cell receptor (beta chain) is shown here with its context. Its antigen is not identified. The sample is drawn from a study of shared clonotypes between healthy human individuals. V was shortened by 5 bases and J by 3 bases, with 11 bases between the two germline ends. The CDR3 is 13 residues long. Germline V gives CDR1 SGDLS, CDR2 YYNGEE. Every one of the donors was a Caucasian adult that lived in Nashville, Tennessee. Study-wide findings and caveats: Clonotype sharing among donors, it was expected, would be affected by sequencing depth.

The input for sorted-subset replicate PCRs was 200 to 250 ng DNA, 30,000 or so T cell genomes. In the authors' methods: Junction-only immunoSEQ data arrived without quality scores, meaning filtering differed. Here immunoSEQ multiplex PCR was the method, and the copy in TCRdb shows in-frame clones only, minus some. V and J calls and clone size follow that table, whereas D and trimming were derived from the DNA. Altogether 2 million or so clones are present, 95% being singletons, with the ten largest covering 0.13%. The chain uses TRBV9 and TRBJ1-1, with D unresolved. The receptor was derived from a man younger than 30 in good health. Sequences were obtained from naive CD4+ T cells sorted from blood. The subset was: CD45RA+ positively selected. This chain's CDR3 is CASRNSDDTEAFF. DNA of the CDR3: TGTGCCAGCAGAAACAGTGATGACACTGAAGCTTTCTTT.